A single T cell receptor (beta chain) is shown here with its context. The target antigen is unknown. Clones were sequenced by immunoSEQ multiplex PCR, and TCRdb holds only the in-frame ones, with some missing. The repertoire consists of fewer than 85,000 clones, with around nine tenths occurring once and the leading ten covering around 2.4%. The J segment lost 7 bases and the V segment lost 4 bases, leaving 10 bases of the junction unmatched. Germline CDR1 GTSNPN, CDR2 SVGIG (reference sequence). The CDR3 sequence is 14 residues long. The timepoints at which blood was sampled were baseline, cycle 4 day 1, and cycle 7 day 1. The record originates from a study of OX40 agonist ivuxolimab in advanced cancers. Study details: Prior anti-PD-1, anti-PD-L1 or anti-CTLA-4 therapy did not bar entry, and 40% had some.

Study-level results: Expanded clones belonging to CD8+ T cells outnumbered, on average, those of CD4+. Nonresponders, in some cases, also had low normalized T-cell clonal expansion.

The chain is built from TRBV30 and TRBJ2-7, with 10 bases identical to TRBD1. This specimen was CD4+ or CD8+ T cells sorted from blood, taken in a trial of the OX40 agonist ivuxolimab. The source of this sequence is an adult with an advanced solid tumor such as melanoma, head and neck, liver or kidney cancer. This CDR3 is CAWTIGTGAPEQYF. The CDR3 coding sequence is TGTGCCTGGACGATAGGGACAGGGGCCCCGGAGCAGTACTTC.